What follows is one T cell receptor beta chain and its context. Its specificity is unknown. Unique molecular identifiers were attached to individual cDNA molecules within the library. Methods used by the authors: Sample TCR counts, which ranged from about 23,224 to 750,000, had a median of about 100,000. TCRdb reprocessed the RACE reads via MiXCR and lists one record per CDR3 protein. For this entry, the V and J calls and clone size follow TCRdb and not the study's own pipeline. The sample has about 360,000 distinct CDR3 sequences, more than 4.5% seen once. This record belongs to a study of human T cells and chemical hapten exposure. Study results and caveats: Large CDR3 similarity clusters arose significantly more often from expanded TCRs than from controls.

The CDR3 is 15 residues long. V was pared by 2 bases and J by 0 bases, with 10 bases between. The germline V gene has CDR1 SGHTA and CDR2 FQGTGA. Time point denoted: patch test 1, 2 weeks after DPC sensitization. Indicated treatment: therapeutic diphenylcyclopropenone sensitization with weekly scalp DPC. The V call is TRBV7-3, the J call TRBJ1-1; D uncertain. The receptor's source is a woman between 50 and 59 years old with alopecia areata. Some clones in this sample may be carry-over from other donors' samples. The starting material was whole blood, obtained in connection with sensitization to the hapten diphenylcyclopropenone (DPC). CDR3 bases: TGTGCCAGCAGCTTAGATCGGCACATGAACACTGAAGCTTTCTTT. The encoded protein is CASSLDRHMNTEAFF.